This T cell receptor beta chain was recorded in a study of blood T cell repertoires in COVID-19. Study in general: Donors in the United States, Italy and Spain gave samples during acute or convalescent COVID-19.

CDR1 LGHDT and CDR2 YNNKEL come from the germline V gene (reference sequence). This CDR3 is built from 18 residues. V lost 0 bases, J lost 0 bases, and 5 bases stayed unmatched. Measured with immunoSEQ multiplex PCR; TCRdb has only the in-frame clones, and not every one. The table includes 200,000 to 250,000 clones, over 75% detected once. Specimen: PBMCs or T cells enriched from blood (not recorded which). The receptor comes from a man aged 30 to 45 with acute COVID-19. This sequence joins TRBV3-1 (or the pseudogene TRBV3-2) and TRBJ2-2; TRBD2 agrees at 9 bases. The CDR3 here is CASSQDRGGATNTGELFF. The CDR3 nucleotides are TGTGCCAGCAGCCAAGATCGCGGGGGGGCCACGAACACCGGGGAGCTGTTTTTT.